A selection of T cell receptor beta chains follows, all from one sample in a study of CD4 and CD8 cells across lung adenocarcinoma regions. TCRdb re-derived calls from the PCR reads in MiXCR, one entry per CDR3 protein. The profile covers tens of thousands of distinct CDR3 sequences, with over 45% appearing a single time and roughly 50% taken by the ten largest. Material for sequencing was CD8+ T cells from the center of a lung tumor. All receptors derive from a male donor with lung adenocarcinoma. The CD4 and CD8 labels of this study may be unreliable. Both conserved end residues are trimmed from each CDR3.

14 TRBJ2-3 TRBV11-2 ASSPGLGPGTDTQY
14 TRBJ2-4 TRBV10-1 ASSATGLGAKNTQY
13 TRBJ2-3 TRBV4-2 ASSHGLLSTDTQY
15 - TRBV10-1 ARSRDPGLGATDTQY
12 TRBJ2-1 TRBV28 ASSLPSGRSEQF
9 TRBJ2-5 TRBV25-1 ASSVKETQY
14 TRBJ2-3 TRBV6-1 ASSRKGGRATDTQY
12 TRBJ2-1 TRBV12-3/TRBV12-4 ASSLAGGRDEQF
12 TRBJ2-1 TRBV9 ASSVKGSYNEQF
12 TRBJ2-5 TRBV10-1 ASMKRELKETQY
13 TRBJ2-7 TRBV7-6 ASSLEVGGPHEQY
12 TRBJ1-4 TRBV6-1 ASRQGGGDEKLF
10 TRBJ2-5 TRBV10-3 AISEVLETQY
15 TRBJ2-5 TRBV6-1 ASSEGWERGEPETQY
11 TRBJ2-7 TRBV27 ASSLSAAYEQY
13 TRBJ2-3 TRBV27 AGGLGGRGAETQY
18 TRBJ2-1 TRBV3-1 ASSHVGTPSSGSSYNEQF
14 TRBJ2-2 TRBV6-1 ASAPMRAENTGALF
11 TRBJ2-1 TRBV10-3 AIKRDRENEQF
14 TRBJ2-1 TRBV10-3 AISEPQTIRTNEQF
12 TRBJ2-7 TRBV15 ATSRAKASYEQY
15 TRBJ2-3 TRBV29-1 SVEDPLAGTNTDTQY
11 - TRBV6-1 ASSQGYSETQY
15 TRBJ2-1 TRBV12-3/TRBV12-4 ASSLIWPGTGGNEQF
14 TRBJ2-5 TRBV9 ASSVAANSAQETQY
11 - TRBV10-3 ATGLGGKDTQY
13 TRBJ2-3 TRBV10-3 AGGLGGSGPDTQY
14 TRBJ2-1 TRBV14 ASSHLGGREGGEQF
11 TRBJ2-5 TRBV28 ASSFSGSGTQY
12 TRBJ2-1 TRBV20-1 SADRAGLYNEQF
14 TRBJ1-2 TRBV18 ASSPPHRATNYGYT
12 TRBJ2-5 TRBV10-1 ASSESLAQETQY
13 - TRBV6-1 ASWEGRPTADEQY
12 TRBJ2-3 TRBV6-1 GGRGQPSKDTQY
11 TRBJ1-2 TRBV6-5 ASSYSTADGYT
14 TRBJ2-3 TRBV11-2 ASSPARLAGRDTQY
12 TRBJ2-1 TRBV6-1 ASRGDRGIFEQF
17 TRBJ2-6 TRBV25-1 ASSGAAQGVGSGANVLT
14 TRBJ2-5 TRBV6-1 ASRRLGGSDQETQY
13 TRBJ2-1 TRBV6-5 ASSTLAGVRNEQF
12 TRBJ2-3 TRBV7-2 ASSSTGITDTQY
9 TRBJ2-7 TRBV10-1 ASSQAYEQY
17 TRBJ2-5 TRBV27 ASSSLSGTSGGARETQY
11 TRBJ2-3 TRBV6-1 ARGGGGPDTQY
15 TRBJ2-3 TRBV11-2 ASSHTPGQGKADTQY
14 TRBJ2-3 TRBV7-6 ASSLGLAGDTDTQY
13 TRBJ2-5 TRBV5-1 ASSPRTSGQETQY
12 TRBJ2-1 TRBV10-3 AIRVTSGSREQF
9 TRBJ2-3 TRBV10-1 GGSEGETQY
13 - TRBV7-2 ASSLDGRYQETQY